Detailed here is one T cell receptor (beta chain). This sample was taken from a study of blood T cells in healthy people across ages. Peripheral blood samples of around 9.8 milliliters were drawn from each donor. With each sample, at least 5.5 micrograms of total RNA were extracted. Through a sample-barcoded 5' primer and a J-beta primer mix, a second PCR was run for about 6 to 11 cycles. MiXCR, run by TCRdb on the 5' RACE reads, gives a single entry per CDR3 protein. The table includes about 290,000 distinct CDR3 sequences, 27% detected once. The V and J ends lost 6 bases and 0 bases, in that order; junction bases with no gene match: 7. The CDR3 is made up of 15 amino acids. Germline V gene data show CDR1 as DFQATT and CDR2 as SNEGSKA (reference sequence).

This clonotype was obtained from a woman between 70 and 85 years old in good health. The sample taken for sequencing was blood. The chain is built from TRBV20-1 and TRBJ2-2; 7 bases line up with TRBD2. The CDR3 protein is CSAASGSTNTGELFF. The DNA for the CDR3 is TGCAGTGCCGCTAGCGGCTCCACGAACACCGGGGAGCTGTTTTTT.